This is a list of T cell receptor beta chains from one sample in a study of shared clonotypes between healthy human individuals. TCRdb's table, derived via immunoSEQ multiplex PCR, lists solely in-frame clones and lacks some. The sample includes about a million clones, 60% to 80% of them seen just once. The sequencing input was memory CD4+ T cells from PBMCs. The receptors stem from a man between 18 and 35 years old in good health. Some clones in this sample may be carry-over from other donors' samples. The CDR3 runs from the conserved cysteine through the conserved F or W. Each record gives: clone size, J gene, V gene, D gene, CDR3 protein, CDR3 DNA. A D gene is named only where the DNA matches it firmly. The size entry is marked missing in some rows and otherwise reads once, few, many or a size class.

clone size: NA
J gene: TRBJ1-6
V gene: TRBV5-1
D gene: TRBD1
CDR3 protein: CASSLASDRGHSPLHF
CDR3 DNA: TGCGCCAGCAGCTTGGCTTCGGACAGGGGGCACTCACCCCTCCACTTT

clone size: NA
J gene: TRBJ1-2
V gene: TRBV6-6
D gene: TRBD1
CDR3 protein: CASSYGHPGGGYGYTF
CDR3 DNA: TGTGCCAGCAGTTACGGGCACCCAGGGGGCGGCTATGGCTACACCTTC

clone size: NA
J gene: TRBJ1-4
V gene: TRBV18
D gene: TRBD1
CDR3 protein: CASSPGPGQGAWGMPTNEKLFF
CDR3 DNA: TGTGCCAGCTCACCAGGCCCAGGACAGGGGGCGTGGGGGATGCCAACTAATGAAAAACTGTTTTTT

clone size: many
J gene: TRBJ2-1
V gene: TRBV27
D gene: NA
CDR3 protein: CASSLAASSYNEQFF
CDR3 DNA: TGTGCCAGCAGTTTAGCGGCAAGCTCCTACAATGAGCAGTTCTTC

clone size: many
J gene: TRBJ1-3
V gene: TRBV13
D gene: NA
CDR3 protein: CASSLKSGNTIYF
CDR3 DNA: TGTGCCAGCAGCTTAAAATCGGGAAACACCATATATTTT

clone size: NA
J gene: TRBJ1-4
V gene: TRBV5-1
D gene: NA
CDR3 protein: CASRTTGTPAEKLFF
CDR3 DNA: TGCGCCAGCAGAACGACCGGGACGCCAGCCGAAAAACTGTTTTTT

clone size: few
J gene: TRBJ2-7
V gene: TRBV10-1
D gene: NA
CDR3 protein: CASSPYEQYF
CDR3 DNA: TGCGCCAGCAGTCCCTACGAGCAGTACTTC

clone size: NA
J gene: TRBJ2-5
V gene: TRBV9
D gene: TRBD2
CDR3 protein: CASSVRGVPGEETQYF
CDR3 DNA: TGTGCCAGCAGCGTTCGGGGGGTCCCCGGTGAAGAGACCCAGTACTTC

clone size: NA
J gene: TRBJ2-2
V gene: TRBV19
D gene: NA
CDR3 protein: CASRQGVWSGELFF
CDR3 DNA: TGTGCCAGTAGACAGGGAGTGTGGAGCGGGGAGCTGTTTTTT

clone size: NA
J gene: TRBJ2-1
V gene: TRBV14
D gene: NA
CDR3 protein: CASSQVRGNEQFF
CDR3 DNA: TGTGCCAGCAGCCAAGTGAGGGGGAATGAGCAGTTCTTC

clone size: NA
J gene: TRBJ2-5
V gene: TRBV4-3
D gene: TRBD2
CDR3 protein: CASSPGTSGYQETQYF
CDR3 DNA: TGCGCCAGCAGCCCAGGCACTAGCGGGTACCAAGAGACCCAGTACTTC

clone size: once
J gene: TRBJ1-1
V gene: TRBV28
D gene: NA
CDR3 protein: CATMGRTEAFF
CDR3 DNA: TGTGCCACCATGGGGAGGACGGAAGCTTTCTTT

clone size: NA
J gene: TRBJ2-7
V gene: TRBV5-1
D gene: TRBD2
CDR3 protein: CASSDRLAGGVEQYF
CDR3 DNA: TGCGCCAGCAGCGACAGACTAGCGGGAGGGGTCGAGCAGTACTTC

clone size: few
J gene: TRBJ2-5
V gene: TRBV30
D gene: NA
CDR3 protein: CAWSTWGEVWETQYF
CDR3 DNA: TGTGCCTGGAGTACCTGGGGGGAGGTCTGGGAGACCCAGTACTTC

clone size: NA
J gene: TRBJ2-6
V gene: TRBV7-8
D gene: NA
CDR3 protein: CASSLAPPGTLSSGANVLTF
CDR3 DNA: TGTGCCAGCAGCTTAGCGCCCCCCGGTACCTTAAGCTCTGGGGCCAACGTCCTGACTTTC

clone size: NA
J gene: TRBJ1-3
V gene: TRBV7-2
D gene: NA
CDR3 protein: CASSPRGNSGNTIYF
CDR3 DNA: TGTGCCAGCAGCCCCAGGGGAAACTCTGGAAACACCATATATTTT

clone size: NA
J gene: TRBJ2-1
V gene: TRBV7-6
D gene: NA
CDR3 protein: CASTKEGVPYNEQFF
CDR3 DNA: TGTGCCAGCACCAAAGAGGGGGTACCCTACAATGAGCAGTTCTTC

clone size: NA
J gene: TRBJ1-2
V gene: TRBV28
D gene: NA
CDR3 protein: CASSSHRRGRGYTF
CDR3 DNA: TGTGCCAGCAGTTCTCATCGAAGGGGAAGAGGCTACACCTTC

clone size: NA
J gene: TRBJ2-1
V gene: TRBV6-5
D gene: NA
CDR3 protein: CASTLAGTYYNEQFF
CDR3 DNA: TGTGCCAGCACCCTCGCCGGGACATACTACAATGAGCAGTTCTTC

clone size: NA
J gene: TRBJ1-3
V gene: TRBV5-1
D gene: NA
CDR3 protein: CASRTDSDSSGNTIYF
CDR3 DNA: TGCGCCAGCAGGACGGATTCGGACAGCTCTGGAAACACCATATATTTT

clone size: NA
J gene: TRBJ1-5
V gene: TRBV7-9
D gene: NA
CDR3 protein: CASSLVDGEPQHF
CDR3 DNA: TGTGCCAGCAGCTTAGTCGATGGGGAGCCCCAGCATTTT

clone size: once
J gene: TRBJ2-1
V gene: TRBV7-3
D gene: TRBD2
CDR3 protein: CASSLVGGSSYNEQFF
CDR3 DNA: TGTGCCAGCAGCTTAGTAGGCGGGAGCTCCTACAATGAGCAGTTCTTC

clone size: NA
J gene: TRBJ1-1
V gene: TRBV2
D gene: TRBD1
CDR3 protein: CASSATTGSEAFF
CDR3 DNA: TGTGCCAGCAGCGCAACGACAGGGAGTGAAGCTTTCTTT

clone size: NA
J gene: TRBJ2-7
V gene: TRBV20-1
D gene: NA
CDR3 protein: CSEGTSYEQYF
CDR3 DNA: TGCAGTGAGGGCACGTCCTACGAGCAGTACTTC

clone size: NA
J gene: TRBJ2-7
V gene: TRBV21-1
D gene: NA
CDR3 protein: CASSAHLAATGSDCDEQYF
CDR3 DNA: TGTGCCAGCAGCGCCCACCTGGCCGCTACAGGGAGTGATTGCGACGAGCAGTACTTC

clone size: NA
J gene: TRBJ2-1
V gene: TRBV4-3
D gene: NA
CDR3 protein: CASSQEPTPSNEQFF
CDR3 DNA: TGCGCCAGCAGCCAAGAACCGACCCCATCCAATGAGCAGTTCTTC

clone size: NA
J gene: TRBJ2-7
V gene: TRBV6-5
D gene: NA
CDR3 protein: CASTPDPGSYEQYF
CDR3 DNA: TGTGCCAGCACTCCCGACCCTGGCTCCTACGAGCAGTACTTC

clone size: NA
J gene: TRBJ1-2
V gene: TRBV6-6
D gene: NA
CDR3 protein: CASSYSGYGYTF
CDR3 DNA: TGTGCCAGCAGTTACTCGGGATATGGCTACACCTTC

clone size: NA
J gene: TRBJ1-6
V gene: TRBV11-2
D gene: NA
CDR3 protein: CASSLEIRKSPLHF
CDR3 DNA: TGTGCCAGCAGCTTAGAAATACGAAAATCACCCCTCCACTTT

clone size: NA
J gene: TRBJ1-2
V gene: TRBV18
D gene: NA
CDR3 protein: CASSPTLTEGPYGYTF
CDR3 DNA: TGTGCCAGCTCACCAACCTTGACAGAGGGTCCTTATGGCTACACCTTC

clone size: many
J gene: TRBJ1-2
V gene: TRBV5-6
D gene: NA
CDR3 protein: CASSLDLILTPEDGYTF
CDR3 DNA: TGTGCCAGCAGCTTGGACCTGATTCTGACCCCAGAGGATGGCTACACCTTC

clone size: NA
J gene: TRBJ2-1
V gene: TRBV11-2
D gene: NA
CDR3 protein: CASSFGEAREQFF
CDR3 DNA: TGTGCCAGCAGCTTCGGGGAGGCACGCGAGCAGTTCTTC

clone size: NA
J gene: TRBJ1-2
V gene: TRBV6-4
D gene: NA
CDR3 protein: CASSKGDGGYGYTF
CDR3 DNA: TGTGCCAGCAGTAAGGGAGATGGTGGCTATGGCTACACCTTC

clone size: NA
J gene: TRBJ2-7
V gene: TRBV19
D gene: NA
CDR3 protein: CASSMSVGDGTTYEQYF
CDR3 DNA: TGTGCCAGTAGTATGAGTGTCGGTGACGGAACCACCTACGAGCAGTACTTC

clone size: NA
J gene: TRBJ2-2
V gene: TRBV28
D gene: NA
CDR3 protein: CASRNPPGQNTGELFF
CDR3 DNA: TGTGCCAGCAGGAACCCCCCGGGACAGAACACCGGGGAGCTGTTTTTT

clone size: NA
J gene: TRBJ2-2
V gene: TRBV2
D gene: NA
CDR3 protein: CASSPRVLSGTGELFF
CDR3 DNA: TGTGCCAGCAGCCCGAGGGTCCTGTCGGGTACCGGGGAGCTGTTTTTT

clone size: NA
J gene: TRBJ2-7
V gene: TRBV27
D gene: NA
CDR3 protein: CASSFTADSSYEQYF
CDR3 DNA: TGTGCCAGCAGTTTTACGGCCGATAGCTCCTACGAGCAGTACTTC

clone size: NA
J gene: TRBJ1-1
V gene: TRBV2
D gene: TRBD1
CDR3 protein: CASSWTGRTEAFF
CDR3 DNA: TGTGCCAGCAGCTGGACAGGGAGGACTGAAGCTTTCTTT

clone size: few
J gene: TRBJ2-7
V gene: TRBV30
D gene: TRBD1
CDR3 protein: CAYTDRAKSYEQYF
CDR3 DNA: TGTGCCTACACCGACAGGGCCAAATCCTACGAGCAGTACTTC

clone size: NA
J gene: TRBJ2-7
V gene: TRBV30
D gene: TRBD1
CDR3 protein: CAWSDRGEQYF
CDR3 DNA: TGTGCCTGGAGTGACAGGGGCGAGCAGTACTTC

clone size: NA
J gene: TRBJ1-4
V gene: TRBV2
D gene: NA
CDR3 protein: CASRGNEKLFF
CDR3 DNA: TGTGCCAGCAGGGGTAATGAAAAACTGTTTTTT

clone size: NA
J gene: TRBJ1-2
V gene: TRBV18
D gene: NA
CDR3 protein: CASSPDKNYGYTF
CDR3 DNA: TGTGCCAGCTCACCAGACAAGAACTATGGCTACACCTTC

clone size: NA
J gene: TRBJ2-1
V gene: TRBV28
D gene: NA
CDR3 protein: CASSALGVSSYNEQFF
CDR3 DNA: TGTGCCAGCAGCGCCCTCGGGGTGAGCTCCTACAATGAGCAGTTCTTC

clone size: NA
J gene: TRBJ2-1
V gene: TRBV9
D gene: NA
CDR3 protein: CASSSGSYNEQFF
CDR3 DNA: TGTGCCAGCAGCAGTGGGTCCTACAATGAGCAGTTCTTC

clone size: NA
J gene: TRBJ1-1
V gene: TRBV7-9
D gene: NA
CDR3 protein: CASRGQANTEAFF
CDR3 DNA: TGTGCCAGCAGGGGGCAGGCGAACACTGAAGCTTTCTTT

clone size: NA
J gene: TRBJ2-3
V gene: TRBV13
D gene: TRBD1
CDR3 protein: CASSLGYRDRASTDTQYF
CDR3 DNA: TGTGCCAGCAGCTTAGGGTACCGGGACAGGGCCAGCACAGATACGCAGTATTTT

clone size: NA
J gene: TRBJ1-5
V gene: TRBV28
D gene: NA
CDR3 protein: CASSPGVDQPQHF
CDR3 DNA: TGTGCCAGCAGTCCGGGCGTAGATCAGCCCCAGCATTTT

clone size: few
J gene: TRBJ2-7
V gene: TRBV28
D gene: NA
CDR3 protein: CASTSSTGVYEQYF
CDR3 DNA: TGTGCCAGCACGTCCTCGACAGGAGTGTACGAGCAGTACTTC

clone size: NA
J gene: TRBJ1-1
V gene: TRBV10-1
D gene: TRBD1
CDR3 protein: CASSRTGGESEAFF
CDR3 DNA: TGCGCCAGCAGCAGGACAGGGGGTGAAAGTGAAGCTTTCTTT

clone size: NA
J gene: TRBJ1-2
V gene: TRBV20-1
D gene: NA
CDR3 protein: CSARDLGGYTF
CDR3 DNA: TGCAGTGCTAGAGATCTTGGTGGCTACACCTTC

clone size: NA
J gene: TRBJ1-1
V gene: TRBV5-5
D gene: NA
CDR3 protein: CASSLAGPLLNTEAFF
CDR3 DNA: TGTGCCAGCAGCTTGGCTGGTCCCCTCTTGAACACTGAAGCTTTCTTT

clone size: NA
J gene: TRBJ1-4
V gene: TRBV12-2
D gene: NA
CDR3 protein: CASRLARDRAPVANEKLFF
CDR3 DNA: TGTGCAAGTCGCTTAGCGCGGGACAGGGCTCCGGTGGCTAATGAAAAACTGTTTTTT

clone size: few
J gene: TRBJ2-7
V gene: TRBV5-1
D gene: TRBD1
CDR3 protein: CASSRDPGTGGRSSYEQYF
CDR3 DNA: TGCGCCAGCAGCCGGGACCCCGGGACAGGGGGCCGGAGCTCCTACGAGCAGTACTTC

clone size: NA
J gene: TRBJ1-2
V gene: TRBV6-5
D gene: NA
CDR3 protein: CASSYGRGGGYTF
CDR3 DNA: TGTGCCAGCAGTTATGGTAGGGGAGGGGGCTACACCTTC

clone size: NA
J gene: TRBJ2-2
V gene: TRBV7-3
D gene: NA
CDR3 protein: CASSPIPNTGELFF
CDR3 DNA: TGTGCCAGCAGCCCGATCCCGAACACCGGGGAGCTGTTTTTT